The rows below give T cell receptor beta chains drawn from one sample of a study of blood T cells in healthy people across ages. TCRdb re-derived calls from the 5' RACE reads in MiXCR, one entry per CDR3 protein. The table records approximately 1,100,000 distinct CDR3 sequences, 40% to 50% of them present only once. Material for sequencing was blood. Source of these receptors: a woman aged 60 to 75 in good health. The CDR3 runs from the conserved cysteine through the conserved F or W. Each record gives: J gene, V gene, D gene, CDR3 protein. A D gene is named only where the DNA matches it firmly.

TRBJ2-7 TRBV20-1 - CSARDQAGPYEQYF
TRBJ2-1 TRBV20-1 TRBD2 CSAPDVREGVEQFF
TRBJ2-7 TRBV27 - CASSVTGGGFEQYF
TRBJ2-1 TRBV20-1 TRBD2 CSARDMTSGRVDSNEQFF
TRBJ2-5 TRBV20-1 TRBD1 CSAHRDRRWETQYF
TRBJ2-5 TRBV2 TRBD2 CASSGGIAGAETQYF
TRBJ2-1 TRBV9 TRBD2 CASSVALSGSGSSEQFF
TRBJ2-7 TRBV28 - CASSFHRGGPYEQYF
TRBJ2-1 TRBV20-1 TRBD2 CSASREGTRDEQFF
TRBJ2-6 TRBV20-1 - CSASQAGANVLTF
TRBJ2-1 TRBV5-1 - CASSPREGGYNERFF
TRBJ2-7 TRBV6-5 TRBD1 CASSYAGRGNEQYF
- TRBV5-1 TRBD2 CASSSGTSGGYNEQYF
TRBJ2-1 TRBV6-5 - CASSYEGRRYNEQFF
TRBJ2-1 TRBV10-3 TRBD2 CAISGTSGGAYNEQFF
TRBJ2-6 TRBV2 - CASGRTVTTSGANVLTF
TRBJ2-3 TRBV3-1 - CASSHVGVDTQYF
TRBJ2-1 TRBV6-5 TRBD2 CASSSSGTSGLTEQFF
TRBJ1-1 TRBV6-2/TRBV6-3 - CASSYSGVQNTEAFF
TRBJ1-2 TRBV6-5 - CASKGVGGYTF
TRBJ2-7 TRBV11-2 TRBD1 CASSDPGGESSYEQYF
TRBJ2-5 TRBV29-1 TRBD2 CSAATKREGETQYF
TRBJ2-1 TRBV5-1 - CASSLAPLDQRRAGFYNEQFF
TRBJ2-5 TRBV10-1 - CASSDSGNQETQYF
TRBJ2-1 TRBV6-2/TRBV6-3 - CASSYSGHITNEQFF
TRBJ2-7 TRBV5-4 TRBD2 CASSQISGAGRVFAEQYF
TRBJ2-1 TRBV2 - CASSELPLGQFF
TRBJ2-3 TRBV19 TRBD2 CASSRTGTRTPTDTQYF
TRBJ2-1 TRBV20-1 TRBD2 CSARDRRGRASEQFF
TRBJ2-3 TRBV6-5 TRBD1 CASSYSIRAGTATDTQYF